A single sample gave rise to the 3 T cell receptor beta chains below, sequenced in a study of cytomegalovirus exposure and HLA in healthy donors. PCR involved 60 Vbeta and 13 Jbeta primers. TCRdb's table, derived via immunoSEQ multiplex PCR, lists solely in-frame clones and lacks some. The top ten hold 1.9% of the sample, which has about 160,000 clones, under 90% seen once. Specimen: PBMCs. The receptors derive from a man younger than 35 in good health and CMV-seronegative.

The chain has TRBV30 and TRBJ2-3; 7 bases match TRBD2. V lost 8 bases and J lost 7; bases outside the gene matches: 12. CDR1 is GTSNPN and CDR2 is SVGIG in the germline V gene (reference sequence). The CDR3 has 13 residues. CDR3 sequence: CAEAERGRNTQYF. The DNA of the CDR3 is TGTGCCGAGGCAGAGCGGGGAAGGAATACGCAGTATTTT.

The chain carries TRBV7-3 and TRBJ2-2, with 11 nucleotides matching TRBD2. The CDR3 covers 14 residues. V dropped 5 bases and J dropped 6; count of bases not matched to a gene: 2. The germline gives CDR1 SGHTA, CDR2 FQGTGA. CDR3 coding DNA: TGTGCCAGCAGCCTACTAGCGGGGGCCGGGGAGCTGTTTTTT. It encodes CASSLLAGAGELFF.

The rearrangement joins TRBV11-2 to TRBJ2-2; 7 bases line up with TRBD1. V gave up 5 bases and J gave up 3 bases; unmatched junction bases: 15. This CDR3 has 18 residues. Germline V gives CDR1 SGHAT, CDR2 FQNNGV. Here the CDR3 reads CASSPSPGQEGYTGELFF. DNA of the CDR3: TGTGCCAGCAGCCCTAGCCCCGGACAGGAAGGGTACACCGGGGAGCTGTTTTTT. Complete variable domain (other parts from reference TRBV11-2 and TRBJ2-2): EAGVAQSPRYKIIEKRQSVAFWCNPISGHATLYWYQQILGQGPKLLIQFQNNGVVDDSQLPKDRFSAERLKGVDSTLKIQPAKLEDSAVYLCASSPSPGQEGYTGELFFGEGSRLTVL.